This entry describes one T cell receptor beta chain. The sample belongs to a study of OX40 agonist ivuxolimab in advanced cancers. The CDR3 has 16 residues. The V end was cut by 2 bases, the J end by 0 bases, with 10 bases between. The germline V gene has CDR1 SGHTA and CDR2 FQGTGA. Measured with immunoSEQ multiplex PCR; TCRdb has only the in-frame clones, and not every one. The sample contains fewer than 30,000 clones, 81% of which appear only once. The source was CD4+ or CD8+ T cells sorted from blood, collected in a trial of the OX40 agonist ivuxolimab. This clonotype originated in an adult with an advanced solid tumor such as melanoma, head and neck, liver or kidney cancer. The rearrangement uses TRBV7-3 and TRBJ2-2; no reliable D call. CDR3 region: CASSLGVVTNTGELFF. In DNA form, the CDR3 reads TGTGCCAGCAGCTTAGGGGTTGTGACGAACACCGGGGAGCTGTTTTTT.